The present T cell receptor (beta chain) was sequenced within a study of T cells in Graves' hyperthyroidism and ophthalmopathy. This clonotype has at least ten counts. Hyperthyroidism patients were newly diagnosed, had disease duration under 2 months, and were aged 18 to 65 years. RNA transcripts served as the template for amplifying TCR beta CDR3 regions. Initially, a first-round RT-PCR of the TCR CDR3 employed the HTBI primer set. TCRdb called the multiplex PCR reads again in MiXCR, with one record for every CDR3 protein. The data hold 550,000 to 800,000 distinct CDR3 sequences, with less than 20% observed a single time. V shed 6 bases, J shed 1 base, and the junction held 9 bases outside the gene matches. The CDR3 has 16 residues. From germline, CDR1 is SNHLY and CDR2 FYNNEI.

Sequenced sample: blood. This receptor was obtained from a man aged 18 to 30 with Graves' hyperthyroidism. V usage is TRBV2 and J usage is TRBJ2-1; the match to TRBD1 covers 7 bases. For the CDR3, the DNA is TGTGCCAGCAGGAACACAGGGGTCCCATCCTACAATGAGCAGTTCTTC. Protein product: CASRNTGVPSYNEQFF.